This TCR beta chain was sequenced for a study of shared clonotypes between healthy human individuals (dated by TCRdb to 2018 to 2021). In the study overall: A couple of women and a few men aged 18 to 49 years were included in the cohort. For each donor, three plates each were used for CD4 naive and CD4 memory, two plates were used for CD8 naive, and one plate was used for CD8 memory. To estimate repertoire size and how much clonotype sharing occurs between individuals, the study deeply sequenced the blood TCR repertoires of five healthy adults. To increase sequencing depth and limit assay-specific biases, different laboratories used diverse techniques to prepare libraries and sequence TCR repertoires. Each donor's leukapheresis produced roughly between roughly 0.94 and 9.5 billion PBMCs.

The junction shows trimming of 6 bases on V and 6 bases on J, and the gene matches do not reach 4 bases of it. The CDR3, cysteine through phenylalanine, is 13 amino acids long. Left in the record is the CDR3 DNA by itself, 39 bases read in frame from the first base. Via the germline V gene, CDR1 is MDHEN and CDR2 SYDVKM. Using the deep immunoSEQ assay, TCR CDR3 regions were amplified from genomic DNA by multiplex PCR. For each cell subset, the extracted genomic DNA was distributed evenly across all wells of several immunoSEQ 96-well plates, and each plate served as one replicate. For sorted subsets, approximately 210 ng genomic DNA, equal to tens of thousands of T cell genomes, was loaded into each replicate PCR. Purified libraries were measured with a Qubit 3.0 fluorometer, size-checked on a Bioanalyzer 2100, and measured again with the KAPA Library Quantification kit. Every immunoSEQ 96-well plate was sequenced on a dedicated single-read 150-cycle Illumina NextSeq 550 flow cell. The authors' analysis ran thus. Because only junctional sequences without quality scores were contained in the immunoSEQ output, filtering matching that applied to full-length reads could not be performed. To assign V/J genes and CDR3, sequences were annotated against IMGT germline references using PyIR, a Python wrapper for IgBLAST v1.9. Reads with weak V/J assignments (E-value above 1e-6), missing CDR3, stop codons, out-of-frame junctions, or ambiguous translated residues were removed. V3J clonotypes were defined as sequences sharing the same inferred V gene, J gene, and CDR3 amino acid sequence. The percentage overlap between two repertoires was calculated by dividing the number of shared unique clonotypes by the size of the smaller repertoire. RTK rarefaction, the Chao1 estimator, and Recon v2.1 estimates of unobserved clonotypes were used to assess repertoire richness. Generation probabilities for all TCRbeta clonotypes obtained by the gDNA method from a handful of donors were computed using OLGA. TCRdb retrieved this table from immuneACCESS and kept in-frame rearrangements only. Not all clones are present; in checked studies, unresolved V genes account for under half, and no reason is known for the remainder. From that table come the V and J calls and clone size; the DNA was used to work out D and trimming. Here the sample has about 2,200,000 clones; approximately 94% occur a single time. Of the sample, approximately 1.7% falls within the top ten clones.

Beyond this particular receptor, the publication reports: Sharing across a few donors was observed for about 5% of naive CD4, 3.5% of naive CD8, roughly 2.3% of memory CD4, and about 0.4% of memory CD8 clonotypes. The genetic and exposure-history diversity represented was limited by the small number of donors. Higher generation probabilities were observed for clonotypes shared by all four sorted-subset donors than for non-shared clonotypes. Sampling was restricted to blood, and TCR repertoires in tissue are likely to differ from TCR repertoires in blood. Naive subsets generally had larger estimated clonotype richness than memory subsets. Based on pairwise subsampling, the degree of clonotype sharing among donors was expected to be affected by sequencing depth. Incomplete sequencing was indicated by rarefaction of sorted-subset datasets, despite the large sequencing depth.

In the case of this clone: This clone's antigen is unknown. Base qualities were left out, and no much larger clone turns up one base away.

CD8 naive samples consisted of CD45RO-negative cells that were positively selected for CCR7, yielding a CD45RA+CCR7+ population without TemRA cells. The donors were healthy, HIV-negative adults who had no recently reported acute infections or vaccinations. Every donor was a Caucasian adult living in Nashville, Tennessee, USA. Blood was obtained by leukapheresis, after which PBMCs were separated by Ficoll-Histopaque density gradient centrifugation and cryopreserved in liquid nitrogen vapor phase. Analytical flow cytometry was used to check the purity and quantity of each magnetically sorted T cell population. Genomic DNA was isolated from each sorted fraction and quantified by UV absorbance on a Nanodrop 2000c.

The chain couples TRBV28 to TRBJ1-5, with 8 bases matching TRBD1. The TCR was taken from a man between 18 and 35 years old in good health. Some clones in this sample may be carry-over from other donors' samples. Specimen: naive CD8+ T cells from PBMCs. The cell subset or site tag for this specimen amounts to: CD45RA+CCR7+. CDR3 reads: CASRQGAGQPQHF. The DNA sequence is TGTGCCAGCAGGCAGGGGGCAGGTCAGCCCCAGCATTTT.